The 18 T cell receptor beta chains listed next were all sequenced from one sample in a study of radiotherapy plus CTLA-4 blockade in lung cancer. TCRdb's copy holds only in-frame clones and misses some; the assay was immunoSEQ multiplex PCR. This table has about 44,000 clones, approximately 80% appearing once. Sequenced here: peripheral blood, sampled from a patient treated with radiotherapy plus ipilimumab. Receptors were obtained from a human donor with non-small cell lung cancer whose response to radiotherapy plus ipilimumab could not be evaluated.

The chain employs TRBV28 and TRBJ2-7, with 10 bases that match TRBD2. Trimming at V came to 6 bases and at J to 7 bases, leaving 9 bases not matched to a gene. CDR3 length: 14 residues. CDR1 MDHEN and CDR2 SYDVKM come from the germline V gene. The CDR3 reads CASSSGTSVGEQYF. As DNA, the CDR3 is TGTGCCAGCAGCTCCGGGACTAGCGTGGGGGAGCAGTACTTC.

The genes are TRBV29-1 and TRBJ1-5; D unresolved. Trimming removed 4 bases at V and 0 bases at J, with 10 bases between. The V gene's germline CDR1 is SQVTM and CDR2 ANQGSEA. This CDR3 region has 14 residues. CDR3 sequence (DNA): TGCAGCGTTGGTATGTTAGATAGCAATCAGCCCCAGCATTTT. Translation: CSVGMLDSNQPQHF.

J is TRBJ1-2 and V is TRBV27; TRBD1 agrees at 7 bases. J gave up 8 bases and V 11 bases, and 8 bases lay outside the gene matches. The CDR3 loop spans 11 amino acids. Germline loops: CDR1 MNHEY, CDR2 SMNVEV (reference sequence). The CDR3 reads CARHRGRGYTF. Here the CDR3 DNA reads TGTGCCCGACACAGGGGACGGGGCTACACCTTC.

This chain joins TRBV6-5 and TRBJ1-1; TRBD1 is a possible D gene (5 bases). The CDR3 sequence is 15 residues long. Germline V gene sequence: CDR1 MNHEY, CDR2 SVGAGI. The ends were cut back, 1 base at V and 6 bases at J, with 15 bases in the middle. The CDR3 loop reads CASSYLGGGRAEAFF. The CDR3 bases are TGTGCCAGCAGTTACTTGGGGGGAGGAAGGGCTGAAGCTTTCTTT.

The genes are TRBV28 and TRBJ1-5, with D possibly matching TRBD1 (6 bases). Germline assignment: CDR1 MDHEN and CDR2 SYDVKM. V was shortened by 3 bases and J by 5 bases, with 17 bases between the two germline ends. This CDR3 comprises 16 residues. The CDR3 protein is CASSFGGTGSYQPQHF. DNA for the CDR3: TGTGCCAGCAGTTTTGGGGGTACAGGGAGTTATCAGCCCCAGCATTTT.

This rearrangement joins TRBV5-6 to TRBJ2-2; 14 positions agree with TRBD2. The CDR3 runs 18 residues. The V gene's germline CDR1 is SGHDT and CDR2 YYEEEE. J lost 1 base, V lost 1 base, and 3 bases had no gene match. CDR3: CASSLTGTSGGNTGELFF. The CDR3 DNA sequence: TGTGCCAGCAGCTTGACCGGGACTAGCGGGGGGAACACCGGGGAGCTGTTTTTT.

The chain couples TRBV29-1 to TRBJ2-5, with 7 positions matching TRBD2. This CDR3 is built from 16 residues. Germline V gene sequence: CDR1 SQVTM, CDR2 ANQGSEA. J lost 4 bases, V lost 0 bases, and 11 bases had no gene match. The CDR3 region is CSVEDLGRVWGETQYF. CDR3 bases: TGCAGCGTTGAAGATTTGGGGAGGGTTTGGGGAGAGACCCAGTACTTC. The complete variable domain, with remaining parts taken from reference TRBV29-1 and TRBJ2-5, reads SAVISQKPSRDICQRGTSLTIQCQVDSQVTMMFWYRQQPGQSLTLIATANQGSEATYESGFVIDKFPISRPNLTFSTLTVSNMSPEDSSIYLCSVEDLGRVWGETQYFGPGTRLLVL.

J is TRBJ2-5 and V is TRBV7-9; no clear D. The ends were cut back, 5 bases at V and 4 bases at J, with 14 bases in the middle. CDR1 and CDR2 from the germline V gene are SEHNR and FQNEAQ (reference sequence). The CDR3 spans 14 residues. The CDR3 sequence is CASSPQVPPETQYF. The DNA of the CDR3 is TGTGCCAGCAGCCCTCAGGTTCCCCCAGAGACCCAGTACTTC.

This clone was recorded a few times. The chain uses TRBV28 and TRBJ1-1, with 8 bases lining up with TRBD1. This CDR3 spans 15 amino acids. Germline V gene sequence: CDR1 MDHEN, CDR2 SYDVKM. V dropped 3 bases and J dropped 1; count of bases not matched to a gene: 4. CDR3 in DNA: TGTGCCAGCAGTTTGTCCGGGACAGGGAACACTGAAGCTTTCTTT. Encoded protein: CASSLSGTGNTEAFF. Filled out from reference TRBV28 and TRBJ1-1, the complete variable domain reads DVKVTQSSRYLVKRTGEKVFLECVQDMDHENMFWYRQDPGLGLRLIYFSYDVKMKEKGDIPEGYSVSREKKERFSLILESASTNQTSMYLCASSLSGTGNTEAFFGQGTRLTVV.

The V call is TRBV11-2, the J call TRBJ2-5, with 7 bases aligning to TRBD1. Germline V gives CDR1 SGHAT, CDR2 FQNNGV. Losses at the gene ends were 5 bases for V and 2 bases for J; bases not matched to a gene: 5. The CDR3 extends over 14 amino acids. The CDR3 protein is CASSPPDRQETQYF. The DNA for the CDR3 is TGTGCCAGCAGCCCACCGGACAGGCAAGAGACCCAGTACTTC.

The gene calls are TRBV7-3 and TRBJ2-2; weak D call: TRBD2 (7 bases). The CDR3 is 15 amino acids. CDR1 is SGHTA and CDR2 is FQGTGA in the germline V gene. V was pared by 5 bases and J by 4 bases, with 14 bases between. The CDR3 coding sequence is TGTGCCAGCAGCCGCGGGGAGGGGGGCACCGGGGAGCTGTTTTTT. Translated, it gives CASSRGEGGTGELFF.

There are a few counts of this clone. The CDR3 DNA follows: TGCGCCAGCAGCCTCTCAGGGGGTGTCAACGAGCAGTACTTC. This sequence encodes CASSLSGGVNEQYF. The rearrangement joins TRBV5-1 to TRBJ2-7; TRBD1 agrees at 7 bases. The CDR3 sequence is 14 residues long. The junction had 9 bases not matched to a gene; V was cut back by 4 bases and J by 5 bases. Germline assignment: CDR1 SGHRS and CDR2 YFSETQ.

The rearrangement links TRBV19 to TRBJ1-2, with D uncertain. Trimming removed 3 bases at V and 2 bases at J, with 13 bases between. The CDR3 is 15 residues long. The germline V gene has CDR1 LNHDA and CDR2 SQIVND (reference sequence). The CDR3 spells CASSIPAGNNYGYTF. CDR3 sequence (DNA): TGTGCCAGTAGTATTCCTGCGGGAAACAACTATGGCTACACCTTC.

The gene calls are TRBV5-1 and TRBJ1-2, with D possibly TRBD1 on 6 matching bases. Trimming pared 4 bases from V and 10 bases from J, leaving 20 bases between. The CDR3 has 14 amino acids. The germline CDR1 and CDR2 sequences are SGHRS and YFSETQ. DNA of the CDR3: TGCGCCAGCAGCGTAGGGGACATCGCCCGTTCCTACACCTTC. It translates to CASSVGDIARSYTF. Full variable domain (rest looked up from reference TRBV5-1 and TRBJ1-2): KAGVTQTPRYLIKTRGQQVTLSCSPISGHRSVSWYQQTPGQGLQFLFEYFSETQRNKGNFPGRFSGRQFSNSRSEMNVSTLELGDSALYLCASSVGDIARSYTFGSGTRLTVV.

CDR3 coding DNA: TGTGCCACCAGCGGGGAGACAGGTTTGGGGAATCAGCCCCAGCATTTT. It is translated as CATSGETGLGNQPQHF. The rearrangement uses TRBV15 and TRBJ1-5; a possible D gene is TRBD1 (6 bases). Per germline, CDR1 LNHNV and CDR2 YYDKDF (reference sequence). The V and J ends lost 5 bases and 4 bases respectively, with 18 bases between them. The CDR3 contains 16 residues.

The V and J genes are TRBV7-9 and TRBJ2-1, with 8 bases aligning to TRBD1. This CDR3 comprises 16 residues. V was pared by 6 bases and J by 3 bases, with 10 bases of the junction left unmatched. Germline assignment: CDR1 SEHNR and CDR2 FQNEAQ (reference sequence). The CDR3 coding sequence is TGTGCCAGCAGGGGAGACGGACAGGGCTTCTACAATGAGCAGTTCTTC. Amino acids: CASRGDGQGFYNEQFF.

This chain links TRBV9 with TRBJ1-1; D is uncertain. CDR1 is SGDLS, CDR2 YYNGEE, per germline. CDR3 length equals 14 residues. V was cut by 4 bases and J by 0 bases, with 10 bases left in between. Here the CDR3 DNA reads TGTGCCAGCAGCTCAAATCCGGTGAACACTGAAGCTTTCTTT. The encoded protein is CASSSNPVNTEAFF.

The sample holds a few counts of this clone. The rearrangement uses TRBV2 and TRBJ2-5, with a possible D match to TRBD1 (5 bases). The J call may be wrong; the DNA end is better matched by TRBJ2-7. There are 15 residues in the CDR3. Germline V gene sequence: CDR1 SNHLY, CDR2 FYNNEI. The CDR3 sequence is CASTQGRLNSYEQYF. CDR3 DNA: TGTGCCAGCACGCAGGGCCGTCTCAACTCCTACGAGCAGTACTTC.